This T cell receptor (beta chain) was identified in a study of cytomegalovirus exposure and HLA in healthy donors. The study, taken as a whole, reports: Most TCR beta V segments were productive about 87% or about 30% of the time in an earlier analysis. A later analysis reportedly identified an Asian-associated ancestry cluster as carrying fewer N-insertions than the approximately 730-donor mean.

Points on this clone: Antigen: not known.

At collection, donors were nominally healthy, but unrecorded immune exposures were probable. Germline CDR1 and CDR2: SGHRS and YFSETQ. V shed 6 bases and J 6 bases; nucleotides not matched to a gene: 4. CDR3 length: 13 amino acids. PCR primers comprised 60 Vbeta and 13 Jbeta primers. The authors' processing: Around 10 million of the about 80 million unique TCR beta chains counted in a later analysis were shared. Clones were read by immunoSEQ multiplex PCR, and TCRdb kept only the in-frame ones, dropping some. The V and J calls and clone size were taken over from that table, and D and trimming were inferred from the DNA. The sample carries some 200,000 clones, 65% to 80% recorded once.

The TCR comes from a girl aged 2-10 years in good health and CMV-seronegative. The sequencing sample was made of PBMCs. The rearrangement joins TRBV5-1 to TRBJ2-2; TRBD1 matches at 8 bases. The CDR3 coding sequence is TGCGCCAGCAACAACAGGGGGTCCGGGGAGCTGTTTTTT. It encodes CASNNRGSGELFF.